This T cell receptor (beta chain) was profiled in a study of vaccination and CD4 T cells after COVID-19. At the level of the study: The study enrolled six male and four female convalescents, two of whom were Hispanic. A few convalescent patients gave samples at day 14 post-vaccination, and they were sampled again at days 161 to 241 post-vaccination.

Trimming took off 5 bases at V and 5 bases at J, with 19 bases between the two ends. This CDR3 region has 16 residues. The V gene's germline CDR1 is LNHNV and CDR2 YYDKDF (reference sequence). Time point of the sample: late sampling 161 to 241 days after vaccination in a few convalescent patients. TCRdb re-analysed the PCR reads in MiXCR, keeping a single row per CDR3 protein. The profile shows under 30,000 distinct CDR3 sequences, 49% of them singletons. The chain employs TRBV15 and TRBJ2-1; D gene uncertain. The receptor was derived from a human donor who had recovered from COVID-19. The sample here was CD4+ T cells from blood, taken about 7 months after SARS-CoV-2 vaccination. The CDR3 region is CATSRVGTGYDNEQFF. Here the CDR3 DNA reads TGTGCCACCAGCCGAGTCGGTACCGGGTACGACAATGAGCAGTTCTTC. Complete variable domain (other parts from reference TRBV15 and TRBJ2-1): DAMVIQNPRYQVTQFGKPVTLSCSQTLNHNVMYWYQQKSSQAPKLLFHYYDKDFNNEADTPDNFQSRRPNTSFCFLDIRSPGLGDTAMYLCATSRVGTGYDNEQFFGPGTRLTVL.